Listed below are T cell receptor beta chains from one sample, sequenced in a study of blood T cell repertoires in COVID-19. Method: immunoSEQ multiplex PCR; TCRdb's copy keeps in-frame clones and lacks some. The table has more than 20,000 clones, roughly 71% seen once. Specimen: peripheral blood. The receptors originated from a man aged 80 or over with active or convalescent COVID-19. Each CDR3 is given with its conserved first and last residue. The D gene is left open where the match is weak. Only some rows state a clone size, as once, few, many or a class for expanded clones.

size,J,V,D,DNA,CDR3
NA,TRBJ2-2,TRBV7-9,NA,TGTGCCAGCAGGTTTAGAACGAACACCGGGGAGCTGTTTTTT,CASRFRTNTGELFF
NA,TRBJ1-5,TRBV6-2/TRBV6-3,NA,TGTGCCAGCAGTTTGGGGGGTAGTCAGCCCCAGCATTTT,CASSLGGSQPQHF
NA,TRBJ2-3,TRBV5-4,TRBD2,TGTGCCAGCAGCTCTCCGGGACTAGCGGGAACTAGCACAGATACGCAGTATTTT,CASSSPGLAGTSTDTQYF
NA,TRBJ1-5,TRBV5-8,TRBD1,TGTGCCAGCAGCCACCGGACAGGGAATCAGCCCCAGCATTTT,CASSHRTGNQPQHF
few,TRBJ2-7,TRBV7-2,NA,TGTGCCAGCAGCTTCGGATTAAGGGGGAAGAGCTCCTACGAGCAGTACTTC,CASSFGLRGKSSYEQYF
few,TRBJ1-3,TRBV21-1,NA,TGTGCCAGCAGCAAAGGAGCTTCCAACTCTGGAAACACCATATATTTT,CASSKGASNSGNTIYF
NA,TRBJ2-7,TRBV4-3,TRBD2,TGCGCCAGCAGCCCGGGACTAGCGGGATACGAGCAGTACTTC,CASSPGLAGYEQYF
NA,TRBJ2-3,TRBV19,NA,TGTGCCAGTAGGGCGGGTAGGGCCTTTACAGATACGCAGTATTTT,CASRAGRAFTDTQYF
NA,TRBJ2-7,TRBV12-3/TRBV12-4,NA,TGTGCCAGCAGCCCAGAGGTCTACGAGCAGTACTTC,CASSPEVYEQYF
NA,TRBJ2-5,TRBV29-1,NA,TGCAGCGTTGAGACGGGGTTCGGCGAGACCCAGTACTTC,CSVETGFGETQYF
NA,TRBJ2-7,TRBV6-2/TRBV6-3,TRBD1,TGTGCCAGCAGTACAGGGGCGGCCTACGAGCAGTACTTC,CASSTGAAYEQYF
NA,TRBJ2-7,TRBV28,NA,TGTGCCAGCAGTTTAGCGGGACAGCACGACGAGCAGTACTTC,CASSLAGQHDEQYF
NA,TRBJ2-7,TRBV20-1,NA,TGCAGTGCTAGGACAGGCCCCGAGCAGTACTTC,CSARTGPEQYF